This T cell receptor beta chain was documented in a study of PD-1 blockade in classical Hodgkin lymphoma (dated by TCRdb to the early 2020s). Some background on the complete study: Nivolumab dosing was 3 mg/kg intravenously every 2 weeks, continuing until either disease progression or unacceptable toxicity. To define a peripheral blood immune signature of response to PD-1 blockade in classical Hodgkin lymphoma, the study combined TCR beta sequencing with CyTOF.

Overall results and qualifications from the work: A significant rise by C4D1 was seen in CD4+ but not CD8+ TCR diversity (p=0.0027 vs p=0.16), with the rise being most apparent in complete responders (p=0.02). Baseline diversity similar to that of newly diagnosed patients was observed in trial patients achieving complete response, whereas significantly lower diversity was observed in partial responders and progressors. Baseline TCR diversity was reported to be lower in newly diagnosed patients than in healthy donors and to be lower still in relapsed/refractory patients. The study covered only a single clinical trial cohort, and the causes of the repertoire differences, possibly disease activity or prior therapy, were still not defined. Lower diversity was seen in patients whose nivolumab began less than 1 year after ASCT, and these patients were left out of later analyses so that immune reconstitution would not confound the results.

The time point label of this sample denotes: cycle 2 day 1 (C2D1) of nivolumab. Relapse after autologous stem cell transplantation had occurred in all trial patients, and cohorts A, B and C were distinguished by prior brentuximab vedotin exposure. A total of roughly 60 patients with relapsed/refractory classical Hodgkin lymphoma made up the trial cohort, and each patient's best overall response was complete response, partial response or progressive disease. Trial patients were treated with single-agent nivolumab in the multi-cohort phase II CheckMate 205 trial. An independent review committee assessed best overall response by applying the 2007 International Working Group response criteria. Trial PBMCs were collected immediately before nivolumab initiation (C1D1) and during therapy at cycle 2 day 1 and cycle 4 day 1. After peripheral blood was drawn into 8 mL Vacutainer Cell Preparation Tubes, PBMCs were isolated by centrifugation and then cryopreserved.

A note on this clone: It lacks a known antigen. No clone much larger than this one lies a single base away; base qualities are absent.

Genomic DNA was extracted with the Qiagen DNeasy kit from unsorted PBMCs and from negatively selected CD4+ and CD8+ fractions. Using primers that anneal to V and J segments, immunoSEQ multiplex PCR amplified the TCR beta CDR3 regions. A synthetic immune receptor repertoire was used to minimize amplification bias, and remaining bias was computationally removed after sequencing. Under the source paper's analysis protocol: Custom Python scripts were used to quantify repertoire diversity as the Shannon entropy index. Unsorted, CD4+ and CD8+ repertoires were analyzed separately, except in combined analyses where CD4+ and CD8+ sequences were merged in silico. A clone was considered expanded if an increase in frequency of at least 2-fold after treatment relative to C1D1 was found, and a pseudocount of 0.5 was applied to clones undetected at baseline. Clones with 0 or 1 copy at C1D1 were classified as singleton clones, and clones with 2 or more copies were classified as non-singleton clones. Clones expanded in unsorted samples were assigned a CD4+, CD8+ or unknown annotation through matching of protein sequences in sorted samples from the same patient. Wilcoxon tests were applied to paired samples to test diversity changes from C1D1 to C4D1. The immuneACCESS repertoire file appears here via TCRdb, limited to in-frame rearrangements. These files lack a portion of the clones; in checked studies, under half of the deficit traces to unresolved V genes, and the cause of the others is not known. V, J and clone size derive from that table, while D and trimming were established from the DNA sequence. Recorded for this sample are more than 50,000 clones; over 55% of them occurred a single time. Together, the top ten hold 7.5% to 10% of the sample.

CDR1 and CDR2, per the germline V gene, are SGHVS and FQNEAQ. V gives up 10 bases and J gives up 9 bases, and the segment between their germline ends measures 21 bases. Counted from cysteine to phenylalanine, this CDR3 has 14 amino acids. Only CDR3 DNA is held: 42 bases, read in frame from base 1. Rearrangement joined TRBV7-8 to TRBJ2-2; no confident D gene assignment can be made. The source material was peripheral blood mononuclear cells (PBMCs), sampled before the second cycle of nivolumab. This TCR came from a human donor with classical Hodgkin lymphoma. The CDR3 is CATRAASSIRELFF. The sequenced DNA is TGTGCCACCCGGGCAGCCAGTTCAATTCGGGAGCTGTTTTTT.